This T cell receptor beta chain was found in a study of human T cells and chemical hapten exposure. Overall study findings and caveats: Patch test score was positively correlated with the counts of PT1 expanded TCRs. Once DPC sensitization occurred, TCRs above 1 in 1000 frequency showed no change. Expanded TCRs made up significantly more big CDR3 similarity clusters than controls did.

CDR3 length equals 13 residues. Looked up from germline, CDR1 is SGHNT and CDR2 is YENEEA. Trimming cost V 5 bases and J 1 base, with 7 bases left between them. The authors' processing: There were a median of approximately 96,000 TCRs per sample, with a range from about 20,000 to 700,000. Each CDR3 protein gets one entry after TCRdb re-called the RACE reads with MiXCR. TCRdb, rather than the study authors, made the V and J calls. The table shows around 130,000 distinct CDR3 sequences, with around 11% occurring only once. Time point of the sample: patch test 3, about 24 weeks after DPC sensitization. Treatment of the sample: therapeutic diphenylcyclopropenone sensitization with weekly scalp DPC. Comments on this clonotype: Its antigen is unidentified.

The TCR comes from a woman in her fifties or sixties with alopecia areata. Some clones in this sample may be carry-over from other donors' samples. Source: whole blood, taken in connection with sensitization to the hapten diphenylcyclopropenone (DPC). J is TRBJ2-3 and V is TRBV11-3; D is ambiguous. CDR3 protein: CASSTPGTDTQYF. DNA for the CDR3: TGTGCCAGCAGCACCCCCGGCACAGATACGCAGTATTTT.